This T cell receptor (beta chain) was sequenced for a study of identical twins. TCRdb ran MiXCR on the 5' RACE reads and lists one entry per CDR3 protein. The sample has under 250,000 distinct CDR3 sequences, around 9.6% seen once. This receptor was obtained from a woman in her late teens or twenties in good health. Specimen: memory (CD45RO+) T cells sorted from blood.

The CDR3 spells CASSVLQGAGANVLTF. DNA for the CDR3: TGTGCCAGCAGTGTTTTACAGGGGGCTGGGGCCAACGTCCTGACTTTC. The gene calls are TRBV6-1 and TRBJ2-6; 8 bases map to TRBD1. Germline lookup yields CDR1 MNHNS and CDR2 SASEGT. The CDR3 consists of 16 residues. J was trimmed by 2 bases and V by 4 bases; bases with no gene match: 4.